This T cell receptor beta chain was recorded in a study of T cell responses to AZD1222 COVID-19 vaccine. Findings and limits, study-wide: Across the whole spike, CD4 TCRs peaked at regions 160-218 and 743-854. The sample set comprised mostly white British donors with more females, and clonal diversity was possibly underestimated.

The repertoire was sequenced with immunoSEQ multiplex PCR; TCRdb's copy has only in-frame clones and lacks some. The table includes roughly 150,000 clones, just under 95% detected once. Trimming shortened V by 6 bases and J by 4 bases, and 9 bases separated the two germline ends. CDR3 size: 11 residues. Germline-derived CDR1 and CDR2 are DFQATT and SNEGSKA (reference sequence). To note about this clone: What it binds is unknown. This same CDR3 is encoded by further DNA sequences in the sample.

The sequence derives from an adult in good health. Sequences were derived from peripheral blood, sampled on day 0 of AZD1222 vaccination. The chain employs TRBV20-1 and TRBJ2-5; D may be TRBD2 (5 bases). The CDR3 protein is CSAFRGETQYF. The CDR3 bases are TGCAGTGCCTTCCGGGGAGAGACCCAGTACTTC.